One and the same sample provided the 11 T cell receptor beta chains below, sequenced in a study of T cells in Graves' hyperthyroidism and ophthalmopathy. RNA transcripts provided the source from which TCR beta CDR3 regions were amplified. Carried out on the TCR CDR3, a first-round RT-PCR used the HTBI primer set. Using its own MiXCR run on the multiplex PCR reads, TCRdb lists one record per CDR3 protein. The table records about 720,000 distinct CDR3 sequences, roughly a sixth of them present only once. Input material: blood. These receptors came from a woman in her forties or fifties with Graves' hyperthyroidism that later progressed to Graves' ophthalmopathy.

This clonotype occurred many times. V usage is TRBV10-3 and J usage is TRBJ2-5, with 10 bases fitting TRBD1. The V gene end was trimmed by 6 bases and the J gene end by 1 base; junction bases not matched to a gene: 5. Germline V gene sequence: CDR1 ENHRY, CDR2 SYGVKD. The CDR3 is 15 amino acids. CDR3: CAIRPGTGVQETQYF. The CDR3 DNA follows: TGTGCCATCAGACCCGGGACAGGGGTCCAAGAGACCCAGTACTTC.

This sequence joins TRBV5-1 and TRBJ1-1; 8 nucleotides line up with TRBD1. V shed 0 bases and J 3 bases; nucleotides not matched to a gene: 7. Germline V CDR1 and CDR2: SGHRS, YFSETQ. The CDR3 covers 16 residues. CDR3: CASSLASGTGDTEAFF. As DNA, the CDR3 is TGCGCCAGCAGCTTGGCATCCGGGACAGGAGACACTGAAGCTTTCTTT.

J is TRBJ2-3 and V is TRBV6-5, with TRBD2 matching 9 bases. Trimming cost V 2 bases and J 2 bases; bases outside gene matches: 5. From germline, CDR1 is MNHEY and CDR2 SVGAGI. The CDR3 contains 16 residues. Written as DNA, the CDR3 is TGTGCCAGCAGTTACGCGGGCGGGGGGGCCACAGATACGCAGTATTTT. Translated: CASSYAGGGATDTQYF.

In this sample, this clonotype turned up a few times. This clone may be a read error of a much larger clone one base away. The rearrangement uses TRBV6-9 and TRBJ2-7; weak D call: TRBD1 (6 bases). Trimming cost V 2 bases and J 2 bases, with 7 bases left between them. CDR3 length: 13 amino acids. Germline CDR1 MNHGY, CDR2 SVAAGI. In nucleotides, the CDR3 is TGTGCCAGCAGTTATCAGGGGACCTACGAGCAGTACTTC. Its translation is CASSYQGTYEQYF.

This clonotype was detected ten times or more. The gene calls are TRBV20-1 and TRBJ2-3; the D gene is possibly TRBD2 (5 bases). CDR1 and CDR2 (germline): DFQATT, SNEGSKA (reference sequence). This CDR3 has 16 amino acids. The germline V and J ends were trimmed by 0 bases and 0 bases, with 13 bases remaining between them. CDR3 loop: CSARDWPDLSTDTQYF. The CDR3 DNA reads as TGCAGTGCTAGAGATTGGCCGGACTTGAGCACAGATACGCAGTATTTT.

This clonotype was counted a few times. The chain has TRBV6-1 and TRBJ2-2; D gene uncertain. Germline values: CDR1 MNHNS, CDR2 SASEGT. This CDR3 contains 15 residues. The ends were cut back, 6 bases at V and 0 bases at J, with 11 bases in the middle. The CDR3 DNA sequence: TGTGCCAGCAGCCCCGAAGGATCGAACACCGGGGAGCTGTTTTTT. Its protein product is CASSPEGSNTGELFF.

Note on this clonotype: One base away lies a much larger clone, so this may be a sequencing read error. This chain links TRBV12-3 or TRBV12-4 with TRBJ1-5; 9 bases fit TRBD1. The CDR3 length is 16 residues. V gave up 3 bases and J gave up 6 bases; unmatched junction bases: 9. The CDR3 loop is CASSFTGQGDSQPQHF. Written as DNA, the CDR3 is TGTGCCAGCAGTTTTACGGGACAGGGTGATAGTCAGCCCCAGCATTTT.

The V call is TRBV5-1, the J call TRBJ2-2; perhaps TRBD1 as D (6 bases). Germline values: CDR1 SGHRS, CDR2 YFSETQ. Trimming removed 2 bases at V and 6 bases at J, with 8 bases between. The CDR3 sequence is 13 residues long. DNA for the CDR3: TGCGCCAGCAGCTTCACAGGGTCCGGGGAGCTGTTTTTT. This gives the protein CASSFTGSGELFF.

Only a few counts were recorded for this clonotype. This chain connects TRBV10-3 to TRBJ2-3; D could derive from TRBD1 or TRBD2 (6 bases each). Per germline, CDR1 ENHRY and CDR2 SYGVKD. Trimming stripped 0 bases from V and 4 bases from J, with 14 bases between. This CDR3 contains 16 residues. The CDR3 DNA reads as TGTGCCATCAGTGAGTCATTCGGGGGCACCCCAGATACGCAGTATTTT. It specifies CAISESFGGTPDTQYF.

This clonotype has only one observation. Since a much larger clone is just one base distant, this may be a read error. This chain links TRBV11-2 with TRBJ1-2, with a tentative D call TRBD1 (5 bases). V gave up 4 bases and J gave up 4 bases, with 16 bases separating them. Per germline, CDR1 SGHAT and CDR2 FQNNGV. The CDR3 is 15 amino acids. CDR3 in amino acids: CASSWSQGDFYGYTF. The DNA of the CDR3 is TGTGCCAGCAGCTGGAGTCAGGGAGATTTCTATGGCTACACCTTC.

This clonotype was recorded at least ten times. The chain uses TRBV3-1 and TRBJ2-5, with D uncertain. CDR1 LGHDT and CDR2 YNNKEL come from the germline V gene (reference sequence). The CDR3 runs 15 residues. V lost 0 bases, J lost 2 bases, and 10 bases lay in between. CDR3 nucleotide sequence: TGTGCCAGCAGCCAAGATTTAGTCAGACAAGAGACCCAGTACTTC. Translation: CASSQDLVRQETQYF.